These T cell receptor beta chains were read from a single sample in a study of blood T cell repertoires in COVID-19. The table came from immunoSEQ multiplex PCR; TCRdb's copy has only in-frame clones and leaves some out. This table holds some 290,000 clones, more than 85% found once. Sequenced: PBMCs or T cells enriched from blood (not recorded which). Receptor source: a woman aged 25 to 39 who had been exposed to COVID-19. Each CDR3 is given with its conserved first and last residue. Each record gives: D gene, clone size, J gene, V gene, CDR3 DNA, CDR3 protein. D genes are given only for firm matches. Some rows have no size entry. The others give once, few or many, or a class for an expanded clone.

D gene: -; clone size: -; J gene: TRBJ1-2; V gene: TRBV7-9; CDR3 DNA: TGTGCCAGCAGCTTTTTCGGGGAGGCTCTTAACTATGGCTACACCTTC; CDR3 protein: CASSFFGEALNYGYTF
D gene: -; clone size: -; J gene: TRBJ2-5; V gene: TRBV5-5; CDR3 DNA: TGTGCCAGCAGCTTGGAGGTGGGGCAGGGCCAAGAGACCCAGTACTTC; CDR3 protein: CASSLEVGQGQETQYF
D gene: TRBD1; clone size: -; J gene: TRBJ2-3; V gene: TRBV12-3/TRBV12-4; CDR3 DNA: TGTGCCAGCAGTCGGGGACAGGCGGGCACGCAGTATTTT; CDR3 protein: CASSRGQAGTQYF
D gene: -; clone size: once; J gene: TRBJ2-1; V gene: TRBV6-2/TRBV6-3; CDR3 DNA: TGTGCCAGCAGTTACTCGAAGCGTCAACATGAGCAGTTCTTC; CDR3 protein: CASSYSKRQHEQFF
D gene: TRBD2; clone size: once; J gene: TRBJ2-3; V gene: TRBV9; CDR3 DNA: TGTGCCAGCAGCGTATACGGGGGGGCGGCAGATACGCAGTATTTT; CDR3 protein: CASSVYGGAADTQYF
D gene: -; clone size: -; J gene: TRBJ2-3; V gene: TRBV6-1; CDR3 DNA: TGTGCCAGCAGTGAGGCAGGGGAAGGTACGCAGTATTTT; CDR3 protein: CASSEAGEGTQYF
D gene: -; clone size: -; J gene: TRBJ1-2; V gene: TRBV5-1; CDR3 DNA: TGCGCCAGCAGCCCTGGGCCCCGGGAGTATGGCTACACCTTC; CDR3 protein: CASSPGPREYGYTF
D gene: -; clone size: -; J gene: TRBJ2-7; V gene: TRBV5-5; CDR3 DNA: TGTGCCAGCAGCTCTCGGACAGAATACTACGAGCAGTACTTC; CDR3 protein: CASSSRTEYYEQYF
D gene: TRBD1; clone size: -; J gene: TRBJ1-1; V gene: TRBV5-4; CDR3 DNA: TGTGCCAGCAGCCCAATATCAGGACAGGGTGAAGCTTTCTTT; CDR3 protein: CASSPISGQGEAFF
D gene: -; clone size: -; J gene: TRBJ2-2; V gene: TRBV29-1; CDR3 DNA: TGCAGCGTTGAAGCCCTAGACAGCACCGGGGAGCTGTTTTTT; CDR3 protein: CSVEALDSTGELFF
D gene: TRBD1; clone size: -; J gene: TRBJ1-2; V gene: TRBV18; CDR3 DNA: TGTGCCAGCTCGAACGGACAGGGGAACTATGGCTACACCTTC; CDR3 protein: CASSNGQGNYGYTF
D gene: -; clone size: -; J gene: TRBJ1-1; V gene: TRBV6-6; CDR3 DNA: TGTGCCAGCAGAGGAGGGACTCCATATTCGGGCACTGAAGCTTTCTTT; CDR3 protein: CASRGGTPYSGTEAFF
D gene: TRBD1; clone size: -; J gene: TRBJ1-6; V gene: TRBV7-9; CDR3 DNA: TGTGCCAGCTTCGGGACCGGACAGGGAGGCTCCTATAATTCACCCCTCCACTTT; CDR3 protein: CASFGTGQGGSYNSPLHF
D gene: TRBD1; clone size: -; J gene: TRBJ2-7; V gene: TRBV27; CDR3 DNA: TGTGCCAGCAGTCTGGGGACAGGAGAGTACGAGCAGTACTTC; CDR3 protein: CASSLGTGEYEQYF
D gene: -; clone size: -; J gene: TRBJ1-2; V gene: TRBV28; CDR3 DNA: TGTGCCAGCAGGACGGGACACAAATACTATGGCTACACCTTC; CDR3 protein: CASRTGHKYYGYTF
D gene: TRBD1; clone size: -; J gene: TRBJ1-1; V gene: TRBV11-1; CDR3 DNA: TGTGCCAGCAAAGGGACAGTTGGGAGGAACACTGAAGCTTTCTTT; CDR3 protein: CASKGTVGRNTEAFF